The 14 T cell receptor beta chains given below trace back to one sample, sequenced in a study of T cells in Graves' hyperthyroidism and ophthalmopathy. Amplified regions were TCR beta CDR3 sequences from RNA transcripts. HTBI primers drove first-round RT-PCR of the TCR CDR3. A single record per CDR3 protein comes from TCRdb applying MiXCR to the multiplex PCR reads. The table has a few hundred thousand distinct CDR3 sequences, approximately 15% seen once; the top ten hold roughly 3.5%. Sequencing used blood. These receptors all come from a woman between 40 and 50 years old with Graves' ophthalmopathy.

The chain links TRBV12-3 or TRBV12-4 to TRBJ1-5, with D possibly TRBD1 on 5 matching bases. This CDR3 spans 15 amino acids. V was cut by 4 bases and J by 7 bases, with 17 bases left in between. CDR3 loop: CASSWGEAARQPQHF. In DNA form, the CDR3 reads TGTGCCAGCAGTTGGGGCGAGGCAGCCCGGCAGCCCCAGCATTTT.

In regard to this clonotype: A much bigger clone sits one base away, suggesting this may be a read error. The chain recombines TRBV28 with TRBJ2-1; D is possibly TRBD2 (6 bases). This CDR3 spans 13 amino acids. Trimming left V 0 bases short and J 10 bases short, with 10 bases between. The V gene's germline CDR1 is MDHEN and CDR2 SYDVKM. The CDR3 sequence: CASSLWGGGEQFF. The CDR3 nucleotides read TGTGCCAGCAGTTTATGGGGAGGAGGCGAGCAGTTCTTC.

This clonotype appeared many times. The J gene is TRBJ2-7, the V gene TRBV2, with 9 positions matching TRBD2. This CDR3 has 13 residues. Germline lookup yields CDR1 SNHLY and CDR2 FYNNEI. J was trimmed by 5 bases and V by 6 bases; bases with no gene match: 5. CDR3 loop: CASRLAGVDEQYF. The CDR3 DNA is TGTGCCAGCAGGTTAGCGGGAGTGGACGAGCAGTACTTC.

This clonotype was detected a few times. This chain connects TRBV19 to TRBJ2-1; TRBD1 matches 8 bases. The CDR3 has 15 amino acids. Trimming cost V 3 bases and J 1 base; bases outside gene matches: 2. CDR1 and CDR2 from the germline V gene are LNHDA and SQIVND (reference sequence). The chain's CDR3 is CASSIDRGSYNEQFF. The CDR3 DNA sequence: TGTGCCAGTAGTATCGACAGGGGATCCTACAATGAGCAGTTCTTC.

This clonotype was seen a handful of times. The genes are TRBV6-1 and TRBJ2-7; possibly TRBD2 for D (5 bases). V lost 0 bases and J lost 0, with 6 bases in between. Germline assignment: CDR1 MNHNS and CDR2 SASEGT. The CDR3 length is 14 residues. In DNA form, the CDR3 reads TGTGCCAGCAGTGAAGCGGAGGTCTCCTACGAGCAGTACTTC. It codes for CASSEAEVSYEQYF.

This clonotype was seen a few times. The chain combines TRBV7-9 with TRBJ1-5; no reliable D call. The CDR3 length is 14 residues. V was pared by 1 base and J by 7 bases, with 11 bases between. CDR1 SEHNR and CDR2 FQNEAQ come from the germline V gene (reference sequence). CDR3 sequence reads: CASSLGGSGQPQHF. CDR3 nucleotide sequence: TGTGCCAGCAGCTTAGGGGGATCGGGACAGCCCCAGCATTTT. The full variable domain, completed using reference TRBV7-9 and TRBJ1-5, is DTGVSQNPRHKITKRGQNVTFRCDPISEHNRLYWYRQTLGQGPEFLTYFQNEAQLEKSRLLSDRFSAERPKGSFSTLEIQRTEQGDSAMYLCASSLGGSGQPQHFGDGTRLSIL.

This clonotype was observed many times. The chain links TRBV2 to TRBJ2-7; D is ambiguous. V shed 2 bases and J shed 2 bases, with 10 bases lying between them. Germline assignment: CDR1 SNHLY and CDR2 FYNNEI. The CDR3 runs 14 residues. The CDR3 DNA reads as TGTGCCAGCAGTGAACGATACAGACCCTACGAGCAGTACTTC. Amino acids: CASSERYRPYEQYF.

V usage is TRBV20-1 and J usage is TRBJ2-2, with D possibly being TRBD1 or TRBD2 (5 bases each). Germline loops: CDR1 DFQATT, CDR2 SNEGSKA (reference sequence). V was clipped by 4 bases and J by 0 bases, with 12 bases between them. This CDR3 is 15 amino acids long. The CDR3 spells CSATRGDANTGELFF. CDR3 in DNA: TGCAGTGCTACCCGAGGGGACGCGAACACCGGGGAGCTGTTTTTT.

The chain joins TRBV2 to TRBJ2-7; D may be TRBD1 (6 bases). The V gene's germline CDR1 is SNHLY and CDR2 FYNNEI. The CDR3 totals 13 residues. The V end was cut by 5 bases, the J end by 7 bases, with 15 bases between. The CDR3, as DNA: TGTGCCAGCAGTTCTTTGCGGCAGGGGGAGCAGTACTTC. It translates to CASSSLRQGEQYF.

This clonotype has only a few counts. The CDR3 nucleotides are TGTGCCTGGAGTAGCAGTCCTTTGGGTGAGCAGTTCTTC. This encodes CAWSSSPLGEQFF. This sequence joins TRBV30 and TRBJ2-1; no firm D call. The CDR3 contains 13 residues. The V end was cut by 2 bases, the J end by 9 bases, with 14 bases between. The germline V gene encodes CDR1 GTSNPN and CDR2 SVGIG (reference sequence). The whole variable domain, filled in from reference TRBV30 and TRBJ2-1, reads SQTIHQWPATLVQPVGSPLSLECTVEGTSNPNLYWYRQAAGRGLQLLFYSVGIGQISSEVPQNLSASRPQDRQFILSSKKLLLSDSGFYLCAWSSSPLGEQFFGPGTRLTVL.

CDR3 amino acids: CASGTKTFF. In DNA form, the CDR3 reads TGTGCCAGCGGGACCAAAACTTTCTTT. The J gene is TRBJ1-1, the V gene TRBV6-1; possible D gene TRBD1, 5 bases. This CDR3 has 9 residues. Trimming stripped 8 bases from V and 12 bases from J, with 10 bases between. Germline lookup yields CDR1 MNHNS and CDR2 SASEGT.

The chain joins TRBV5-1 to TRBJ2-3; TRBD2 matches 11 bases. V shed 3 bases, J shed 1 base, and the junction held 4 bases outside the gene matches. This CDR3 spans 16 amino acids. The germline V gene encodes CDR1 SGHRS and CDR2 YFSETQ. CDR3 in amino acids: CASSSRTSGRTDTQYF. The CDR3 DNA reads TGCGCCAGCAGCTCACGGACTAGCGGGCGCACAGATACGCAGTATTTT.

This clonotype was recorded many times. The CDR3 sequence: CASSLEIGASGIEQYF. The DNA of the CDR3 is TGCGCCAGCAGCTTAGAAATCGGGGCTAGCGGGATCGAGCAGTACTTC. The chain links TRBV5-1 to TRBJ2-7; 9 bases map to TRBD2. Germline V CDR1 and CDR2: SGHRS, YFSETQ. Trimming took 2 bases from V and 6 from J; bases not matched to a gene: 12. The CDR3 runs to 16 residues.

This clonotype was recorded a few times. V and J are TRBV29-1 and TRBJ1-2; D is ambiguous. The V end was cut by 3 bases, the J end by 8 bases, with 13 bases between. The germline CDR1 and CDR2 sequences are SQVTM and ANQGSEA. This CDR3 comprises 12 residues. The CDR3 DNA reads as TGCAGCGTTGACCCGAGCGAGGTCGGCTACACCTTC. It specifies CSVDPSEVGYTF.